The 16 T cell receptor beta chains given below trace back to one sample, sequenced in a study of blood T cells in healthy people across ages. Combining a sample-barcoded 5' primer with a J-beta primer mix, a second PCR ran for roughly 7 to 11 cycles. MiXCR, run by TCRdb on the 5' RACE reads, gives a single entry per CDR3 protein. The sample carries roughly 800,000 distinct CDR3 sequences, 20% to 25% recorded once. These data also formed part of another study, on T cells of mothers and their children.

Sequenced input: blood. Every receptor here comes from a boy younger than 18 in good health.

There are a few counts of this clonotype. The chain is built from TRBV10-3 and TRBJ2-5, with D possibly matching TRBD2 (6 bases). The CDR3 runs to 13 residues. Deletions cut 2 bases from V and 11 bases from J, with 15 bases between. From germline, CDR1 is ENHRY and CDR2 SYGVKD. The CDR3 sequence is CAISEGEAVEQYF. As DNA, the CDR3 is TGTGCCATCAGTGAGGGGGAGGCGGTGGAGCAGTACTTC.

This rearrangement joins TRBV29-1 to TRBJ2-2, with 7 positions matching TRBD1. V shed 1 base, J shed 6 bases, and the junction held 2 bases outside the gene matches. This CDR3 spans 13 amino acids. The V gene's germline CDR1 is SQVTM and CDR2 ANQGSEA. CDR3 nucleotide sequence: TGCAGCGTTGAAGTCGACAGGGCCGGGGAGCTGTTTTTT. This codes for CSVEVDRAGELFF.

The V gene is TRBV28, the J gene TRBJ2-7; TRBD1 agrees at 7 bases. The germline gives CDR1 MDHEN, CDR2 SYDVKM. J gave up 2 bases and V 5 bases, and 6 bases lay outside the gene matches. CDR3 size: 14 residues. CDR3: CASSPGQEPYEQYF. Written as DNA, the CDR3 is TGTGCCAGCAGTCCCGGACAGGAACCCTACGAGCAGTACTTC.

The V and J genes are TRBV11-2 and TRBJ2-5, with TRBD1 identical over 9 bases. Trimming took 5 bases from V and 4 from J; bases not matched to a gene: 5. Looked up from germline, CDR1 is SGHAT and CDR2 is FQNNGV. The CDR3 sequence is 14 residues long. The chain's CDR3 is CASSPTDRGETQYF. The DNA for the CDR3 is TGTGCCAGCAGCCCGACGGACAGGGGAGAGACCCAGTACTTC.

The gene calls are TRBV7-2 and TRBJ2-4; D not resolved. The CDR3 is 14 amino acids. CDR1 is SGHTA, CDR2 FQGNSA, per germline. The V end was cut by 2 bases, the J end by 9 bases, with 14 bases between. In DNA, the CDR3 is TGTGCCAGCAGCTTACGGACCCGTTCGGGCATTCAGTACTTC. Protein sequence: CASSLRTRSGIQYF.

This clonotype was counted only a few times. The chain couples TRBV20-1 to TRBJ1-1, with no clear D. The CDR3 loop spans 17 amino acids. Per the germline V gene, CDR1 is DFQATT and CDR2 is SNEGSKA (reference sequence). The V end was cut by 2 bases, the J end by 1 base, with 20 bases between. The DNA of the CDR3 is TGCAGTGCTAGATTCACCCATCCCTGGGGATGGAACACTGAAGCTTTCTTT. Protein sequence: CSARFTHPWGWNTEAFF.

The V and J genes are TRBV7-6 and TRBJ2-1, with TRBD2 identical over 13 bases. V trimming: 5 bases; J trimming: 9 bases; junction bases outside the gene matches: 10. CDR1 SGHVS and CDR2 FNYEAQ come from the germline V gene. This CDR3 has 16 amino acids. In DNA, the CDR3 is TGTGCCAGCAGCACGGGGACTAGCGGGATAGGGCGTGAGCAGTTCTTC. Translation gives CASSTGTSGIGREQFF.

V is TRBV28 and J is TRBJ2-7; TRBD1 aligns across 8 bases. The V segment lost 3 bases and the J segment 7 bases; nucleotides outside the gene matches: 11. The V gene's germline CDR1 is MDHEN and CDR2 SYDVKM. This CDR3 has 15 amino acids. The CDR3 DNA follows: TGTGCCAGCAGTTTCGCGGGACAGGCTTTAGAAGAGCAGTACTTC. This codes for CASSFAGQALEEQYF.

The rearrangement uses TRBV7-2 and TRBJ2-7; D not certain. From germline, CDR1 is SGHTA and CDR2 FQGNSA. There are 15 residues in the CDR3. V gave up 1 base and J gave up 0 bases, with 10 bases separating them. The CDR3: CASSLVGRSSYEQYF. CDR3 DNA: TGTGCCAGCAGCTTAGTGGGCAGGAGCTCCTACGAGCAGTACTTC.

This clonotype was found a few times. For the CDR3, the DNA is TGCAGCGTTGAGTCAGCTAGCGGGAAACAAGAGACCCAGTACTTC. Translated, it gives CSVESASGKQETQYF. This sequence joins TRBV29-1 and TRBJ2-5; 9 nucleotides agree with TRBD2. The V gene end was trimmed by 3 bases and the J gene end by 2 bases; junction bases not matched to a gene: 7. The germline CDR1 and CDR2 sequences are SQVTM and ANQGSEA. The CDR3 is made up of 15 amino acids.

This clonotype came up a few times. This chain connects TRBV12-5 to TRBJ1-2; 8 bases fit TRBD1. Germline V CDR1 and CDR2: LGHNT, FRNRAP. CDR3 length: 12 amino acids. V was pared by 6 bases and J by 6 bases, with 3 bases of the junction left unmatched. CDR3 DNA sequence: TGTGCTAGTGGGGGACAGGCTGATGGCTACACCTTC. Translated, it gives CASGGQADGYTF.

The chain employs TRBV15 and TRBJ1-1; tentative D call: TRBD1 (5 bases). V was shortened by 4 bases and J by 4 bases, with 10 bases between the two germline ends. CDR3 length equals 13 residues. From germline, CDR1 is LNHNV and CDR2 YYDKDF (reference sequence). The DNA for the CDR3 is TGTGCCACCAGCATCCAGGGTGGCACTGAAGCTTTCTTT. It codes for CATSIQGGTEAFF.

The J gene is TRBJ2-1, the V gene TRBV7-6, with 8 bases lining up with TRBD1. The germline V gene has CDR1 SGHVS and CDR2 FNYEAQ. The CDR3 is made up of 18 amino acids. The V gene end was trimmed by 1 base and the J gene end by 1 base; junction bases not matched to a gene: 9. The CDR3 DNA sequence: TGTGCCAGCAGCTTAGGTCTTTCAGGACAGGGTTCCTACAATGAGCAGTTCTTC. Translation: CASSLGLSGQGSYNEQFF.

The chain has TRBV7-2 and TRBJ2-5; D perhaps matches TRBD1 (6 bases). Germline values: CDR1 SGHTA, CDR2 FQGNSA. CDR3 length: 17 amino acids. Trimming removed 4 bases from V and 4 bases from J, with 22 bases in between. CDR3 sequence: CASSYSYGGDFGETQYF. Here the CDR3 DNA reads TGTGCCAGCAGCTATTCGTATGGGGGCGACTTCGGAGAGACCCAGTACTTC.

This clonotype came up a few times. The chain combines TRBV12-3 or TRBV12-4 with TRBJ1-6, with D possibly TRBD1 on 5 matching bases. This CDR3 region has 15 residues. Trimming left V 1 base short and J 7 bases short, with 11 bases between. The CDR3, as DNA: TGTGCCAGCAGTTTAGAGGGGTTAGGGAATTCACCCCTCCACTTT. Its protein is CASSLEGLGNSPLHF.

The chain combines TRBV11-1 with TRBJ1-2; a weak D match, TRBD1 (5 bases). The CDR3 has 15 residues. Germline CDR1 SGHAT, CDR2 FQDESV (reference sequence). Between the trimmed V and J ends, which lost 4 bases and 9 bases, there was a span of 21 bases. The CDR3 coding sequence is TGTGCCAGCAGCTCAAACCCCGGGGGAGGCGATAGCTACACCTTC. It codes for CASSSNPGGGDSYTF.